This TCR beta chain originates from a study of blood T cells in healthy people across ages. Study summary: Per two T cells, about one barcoded beta molecule was captured through template switching.

A second PCR, run for about 7 to 11 cycles, used a sample-barcoded 5' primer plus a J-beta primer mix. Every sample returned 2.5 million or more CDR3-containing paired-end reads. TCRdb passed the 5' RACE reads through MiXCR, listing each CDR3 protein once. The sample consists of 550,000 to 750,000 distinct CDR3 sequences, more than 20% of them appearing once. In this sample, this clonotype turned up a few times. Approximately 10 milliliters was the volume of peripheral blood drawn from each donor. The TCR was taken from a man between 65 and 85 years old in good health. The sequencing sample was made of blood.

This CDR3 reads CASSWAGSYEQYF. For the CDR3, the DNA is TGTGCCAGCAGTTGGGCGGGTTCCTACGAGCAGTACTTC. J is TRBJ2-7 and V is TRBV6-2 or TRBV6-3; a weak D match, TRBD2 (5 bases). This CDR3 is 13 amino acids long. The germline gives CDR1 MNHEY, CDR2 SVGEGT. Trimming cost V 4 bases and J 1 base, with 8 bases left between them.